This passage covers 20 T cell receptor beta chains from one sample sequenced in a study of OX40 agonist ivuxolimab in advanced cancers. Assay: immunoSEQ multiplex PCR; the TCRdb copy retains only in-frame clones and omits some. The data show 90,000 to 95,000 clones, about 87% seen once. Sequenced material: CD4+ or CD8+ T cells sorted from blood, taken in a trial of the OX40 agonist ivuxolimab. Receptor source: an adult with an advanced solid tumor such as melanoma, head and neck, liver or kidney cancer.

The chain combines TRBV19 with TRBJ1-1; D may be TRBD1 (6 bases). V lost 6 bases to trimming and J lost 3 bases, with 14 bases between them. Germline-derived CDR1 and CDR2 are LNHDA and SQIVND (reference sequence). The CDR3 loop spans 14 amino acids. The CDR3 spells CASRRGWRDTEAFF. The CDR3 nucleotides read TGTGCCAGTAGAAGGGGGTGGCGGGACACTGAAGCTTTCTTT.

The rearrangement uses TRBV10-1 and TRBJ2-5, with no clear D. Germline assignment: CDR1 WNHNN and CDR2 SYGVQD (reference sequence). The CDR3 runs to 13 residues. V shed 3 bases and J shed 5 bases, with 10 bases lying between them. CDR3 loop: CASSEYGEETQYF. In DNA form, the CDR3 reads TGCGCCAGCAGTGAATACGGAGAGGAGACCCAGTACTTC.

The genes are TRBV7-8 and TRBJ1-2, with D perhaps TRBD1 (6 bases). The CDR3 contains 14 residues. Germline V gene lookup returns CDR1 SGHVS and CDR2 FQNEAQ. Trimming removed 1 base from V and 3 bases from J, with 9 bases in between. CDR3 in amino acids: CASSLVSGDYGYTF. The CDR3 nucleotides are TGTGCCAGCAGCTTAGTATCAGGGGACTATGGCTACACCTTC.

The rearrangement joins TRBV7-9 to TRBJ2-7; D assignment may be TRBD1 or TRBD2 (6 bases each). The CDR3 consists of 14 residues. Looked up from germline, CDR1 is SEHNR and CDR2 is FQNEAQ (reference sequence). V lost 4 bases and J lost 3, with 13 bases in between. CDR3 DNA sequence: TGTGCCAGCAGCTCTCTTAGGGGGGACTACGAGCAGTACTTC. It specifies CASSSLRGDYEQYF.

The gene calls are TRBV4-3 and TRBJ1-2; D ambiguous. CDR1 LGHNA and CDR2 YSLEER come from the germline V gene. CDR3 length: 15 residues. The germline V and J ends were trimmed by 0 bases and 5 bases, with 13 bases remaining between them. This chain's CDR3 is CASSQDVNSPYGYTF. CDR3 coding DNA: TGCGCCAGCAGCCAAGATGTCAACAGTCCGTATGGCTACACCTTC.

The CDR3 protein is CASSLEGVYNEQFF. The DNA of the CDR3 is TGTGCCAGCAGCTTAGAAGGCGTCTACAATGAGCAGTTCTTC. J is TRBJ2-1 and V is TRBV7-2; no firm D call. The CDR3 is made up of 14 amino acids. Germline CDR1 SGHTA, CDR2 FQGNSA. V dropped 1 base and J dropped 3 bases, with 7 bases sitting between them.

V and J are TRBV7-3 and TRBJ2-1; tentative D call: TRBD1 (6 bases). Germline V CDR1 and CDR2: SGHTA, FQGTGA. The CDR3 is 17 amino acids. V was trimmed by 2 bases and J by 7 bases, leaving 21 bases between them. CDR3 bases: TGTGCCAGCAGCTTACAAGTTGGCACAGGGAAAGGGAATGAGCAGTTCTTC. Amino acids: CASSLQVGTGKGNEQFF.

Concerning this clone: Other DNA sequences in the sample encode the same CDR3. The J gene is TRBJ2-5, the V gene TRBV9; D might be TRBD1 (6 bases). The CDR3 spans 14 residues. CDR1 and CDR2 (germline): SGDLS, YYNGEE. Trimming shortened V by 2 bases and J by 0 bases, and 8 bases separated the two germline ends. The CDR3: CASSVGHHQETQYF. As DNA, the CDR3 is TGTGCCAGCAGCGTGGGACACCACCAAGAGACCCAGTACTTC. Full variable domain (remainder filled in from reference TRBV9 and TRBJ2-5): DSGVTQTPKHLITATGQRVTLRCSPRSGDLSVYWYQQSLDQGLQFLIQYYNGEERAKGNILERFSAQQFPDLHSELNLSSLELGDSALYFCASSVGHHQETQYFGPGTRLLVL.

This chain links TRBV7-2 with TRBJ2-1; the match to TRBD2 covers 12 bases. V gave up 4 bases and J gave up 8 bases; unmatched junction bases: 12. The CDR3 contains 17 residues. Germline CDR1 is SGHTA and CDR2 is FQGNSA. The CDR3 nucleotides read TGTGCCAGCAGCTCAAGACTAGCGGGAGTGGTAAGGGATGAGCAGTTCTTC. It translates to CASSSRLAGVVRDEQFF. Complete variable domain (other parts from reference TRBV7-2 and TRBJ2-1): GAGVSQSPSNKVTEKGKDVELRCDPISGHTALYWYRQSLGQGLEFLIYFQGNSAPDKSGLPSDRFSAERTGGSVSTLTIQRTQQEDSAVYLCASSSRLAGVVRDEQFFGPGTRLTVL.

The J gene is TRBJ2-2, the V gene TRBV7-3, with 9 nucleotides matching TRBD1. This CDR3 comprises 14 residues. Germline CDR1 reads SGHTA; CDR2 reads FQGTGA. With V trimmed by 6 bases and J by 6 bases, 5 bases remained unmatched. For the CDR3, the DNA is TGTGCCAGCAGGCTAGGGACAGGGCCCGGGGAGCTGTTTTTT. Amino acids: CASRLGTGPGELFF.

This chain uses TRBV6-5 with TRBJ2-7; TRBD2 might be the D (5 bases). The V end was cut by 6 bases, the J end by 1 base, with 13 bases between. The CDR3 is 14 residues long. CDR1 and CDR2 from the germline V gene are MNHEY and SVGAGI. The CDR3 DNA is TGTGCCAGCAGGTCTCTTACTAGGTCCTACGAGCAGTACGTC. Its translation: CASRSLTRSYEQYV.

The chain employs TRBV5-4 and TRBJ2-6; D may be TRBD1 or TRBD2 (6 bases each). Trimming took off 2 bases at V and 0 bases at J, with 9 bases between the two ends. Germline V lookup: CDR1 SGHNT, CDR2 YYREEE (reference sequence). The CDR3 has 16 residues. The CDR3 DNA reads TGTGCCAGCAGCTTAGGGGGGAGCTCTGGGGCCAACGTCCTGACTTTC. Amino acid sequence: CASSLGGSSGANVLTF.

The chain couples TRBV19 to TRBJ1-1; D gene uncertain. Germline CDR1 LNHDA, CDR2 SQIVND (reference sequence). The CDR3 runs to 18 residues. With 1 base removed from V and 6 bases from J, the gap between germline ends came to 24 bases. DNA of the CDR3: TGTGCCAGTAGTATAGCCTCCTGGTCGTTTACTCCCCACCCTGAAGCTTTCTTT. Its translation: CASSIASWSFTPHPEAFF.

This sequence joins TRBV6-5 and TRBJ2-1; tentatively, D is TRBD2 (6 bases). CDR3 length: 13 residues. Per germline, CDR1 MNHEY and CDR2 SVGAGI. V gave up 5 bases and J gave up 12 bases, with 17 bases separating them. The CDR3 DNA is TGTGCCAGCAGTCAGGAGGGATACACGGCGCAGTTCTTC. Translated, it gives CASSQEGYTAQFF.

CDR3 region: CASSPNSGNQETQYF. CDR3 DNA: TGTGCCAGCAGCCCAAATAGCGGGAACCAAGAGACCCAGTACTTC. The chain combines TRBV9 with TRBJ2-5; 8 bases align to TRBD2. Trimming removed 4 bases from V and 0 bases from J; junction bases left unmatched: 5. The CDR3 loop spans 15 amino acids. Germline CDR1 reads SGDLS; CDR2 reads YYNGEE.

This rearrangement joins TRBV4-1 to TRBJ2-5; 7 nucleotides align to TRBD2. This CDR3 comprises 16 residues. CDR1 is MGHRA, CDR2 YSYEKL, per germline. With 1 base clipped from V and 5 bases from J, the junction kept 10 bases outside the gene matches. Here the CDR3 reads CASSQGGGAVGETQYF. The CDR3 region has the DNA TGCGCCAGCAGCCAAGGGGGGGGTGCAGTCGGGGAGACCCAGTACTTC.

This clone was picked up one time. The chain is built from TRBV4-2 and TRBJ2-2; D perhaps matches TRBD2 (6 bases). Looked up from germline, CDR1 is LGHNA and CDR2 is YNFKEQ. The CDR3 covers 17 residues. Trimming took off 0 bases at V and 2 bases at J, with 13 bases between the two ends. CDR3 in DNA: TGTGCCAGCAGCCAAGATCGGAGGGCAGCTAACACCGGGGAGCTGTTTTTT. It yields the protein CASSQDRRAANTGELFF.

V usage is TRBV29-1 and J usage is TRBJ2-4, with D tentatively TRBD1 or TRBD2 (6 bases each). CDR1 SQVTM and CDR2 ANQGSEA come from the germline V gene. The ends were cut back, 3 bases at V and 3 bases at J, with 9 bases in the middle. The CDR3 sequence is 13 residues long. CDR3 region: CSVEEGVKNIQYF. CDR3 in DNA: TGCAGCGTTGAGGAGGGGGTCAAAAACATTCAGTACTTC. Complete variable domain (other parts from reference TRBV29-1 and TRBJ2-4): SAVISQKPSRDICQRGTSLTIQCQVDSQVTMMFWYRQQPGQSLTLIATANQGSEATYESGFVIDKFPISRPNLTFSTLTVSNMSPEDSSIYLCSVEEGVKNIQYFGAGTRLSVL.

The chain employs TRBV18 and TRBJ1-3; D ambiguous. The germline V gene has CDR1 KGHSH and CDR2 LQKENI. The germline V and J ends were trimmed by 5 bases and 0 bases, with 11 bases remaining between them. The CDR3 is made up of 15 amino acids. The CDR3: CASSSGRSSGNTIYF. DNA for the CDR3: TGTGCCAGCTCATCAGGACGCAGCTCTGGAAACACCATATATTTT. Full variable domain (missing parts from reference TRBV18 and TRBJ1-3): NAGVMQNPRHLVRRRGQEARLRCSPMKGHSHVYWYRQLPEEGLKFMVYLQKENIIDESGMPKERFSAEFPKEGPSILRIQQVVRGDSAAYFCASSSGRSSGNTIYFGEGSWLTVV.

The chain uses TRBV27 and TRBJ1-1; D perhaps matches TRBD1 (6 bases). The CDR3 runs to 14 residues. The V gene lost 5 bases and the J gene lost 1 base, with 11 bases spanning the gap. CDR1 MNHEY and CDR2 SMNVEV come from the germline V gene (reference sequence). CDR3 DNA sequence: TGTGCCAGCAGTCTCCGAGGGGGGAACACTGAAGCTTTCTTT. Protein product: CASSLRGGNTEAFF.